The following is a T cell receptor beta chain sequence with its context. What it binds is unknown. A much bigger clone sits one base away, suggesting this may be a read error. These data originate in a study of regulatory T cells in long-lasting Graves disease. This CDR3 is built from 15 residues. The junction had 7 bases not matched to a gene; V was cut back by 2 bases and J by 6 bases. Germline CDR1 reads LGHDT; CDR2 reads YNNKEL (reference sequence). To make TCR beta libraries, researchers used iRepertoire HTBI primers and Arm-PCR of CDR3 regions. As originally analysed: Samples collectively showed some 60 TRBV and approximately 14 TRBJ segments. From the multiplex PCR reads, TCRdb called clonotypes with MiXCR, one entry per CDR3 protein. For this entry, the V and J calls and clone size follow TCRdb and not the study's own pipeline. The repertoire has hundreds of thousands of distinct CDR3 sequences, roughly 15% of them found once; the top ten carry about 10%.

As to time point: newly diagnosed GD, antithyroid drugs for less than 3 months. Generation of the TCR library employed RNA extracted from PBMCs. Study-level points and caveats: Persistent Graves' patients showed less TCR diversity than newly diagnosed patients showed.

These same records also appear under a second study, on T cells in Graves' hyperthyroidism and ophthalmopathy. Turning to that study: Aged 18 to 65, the patients had hyperthyroidism that was newly diagnosed and had lasted under 2 months.

The V gene is TRBV3-1, the J gene TRBJ1-5; 7 bases agree with TRBD1. The source was peripheral blood mononuclear cells (PBMCs), collected at new diagnosis, from a patient treated with antithyroid drugs. This TCR came from a woman in her twenties or thirties with Graves disease. Here the CDR3 DNA reads TGTGCCAGCAGCCAAACGGGACAGACAACTCAGCCCCAGCATTTT. It translates to CASSQTGQTTQPQHF.